These 28 T cell receptor beta chains were sequenced from one sample in a study of cytotoxic CD8 clonotypes in ibrutinib-treated CLL. The table came from immunoSEQ multiplex PCR; TCRdb's copy has only in-frame clones and leaves some out. In the table there are roughly 300,000 clones, approximately 76% of which are singletons. Here the sequenced sample was PBMCs, taken at disease progression, from a patient treated with ibrutinib. These receptors were taken from a human donor with chronic lymphocytic leukemia.

The genes are TRBV7-3 and TRBJ2-3; 9 nucleotides match TRBD2. The CDR3 extends over 17 amino acids. Germline V gene data show CDR1 as SGHTA and CDR2 as FQGTGA. Trimming cost V 1 base and J 1 base; bases outside gene matches: 6. The CDR3 DNA sequence: TGTGCCAGCAGCTTAAAAGGAGTAGCGGGGGGCACAGATACGCAGTATTTT. Translating it yields CASSLKGVAGGTDTQYF. The variable domain in full, with the rest retrieved from reference TRBV7-3 and TRBJ2-3, is GAGVSQTPSNKVTEKGKYVELRCDPISGHTALYWYRQSLGQGPEFLIYFQGTGAADDSGLPNDRFFAVRPEGSVSTLKIQRTERGDSAVYLCASSLKGVAGGTDTQYFGPGTRLTVL.

The chain links TRBV6-5 to TRBJ2-7; 8 bases line up with TRBD2. J was trimmed by 4 bases and V by 6 bases; bases with no gene match: 11. CDR3 length: 15 residues. Germline V gene data show CDR1 as MNHEY and CDR2 as SVGAGI. The chain's CDR3 is CASSPRIAGRYEQYF. In nucleotides, the CDR3 is TGTGCCAGCAGCCCCCGGATAGCGGGAAGGTACGAGCAGTACTTC.

The J gene is TRBJ2-7, the V gene TRBV6-1; the match to TRBD1 covers 7 bases. The CDR3 has 16 residues. Germline CDR1 reads MNHNS; CDR2 reads SASEGT. Losses at the gene ends were 0 bases for V and 1 base for J; bases not matched to a gene: 6. The CDR3 DNA reads as TGTGCCAGCAGTGAAGCCCCATGGGGACAGTCCTACGAGCAGTACTTC. It encodes CASSEAPWGQSYEQYF.

This rearrangement joins TRBV18 to TRBJ1-3; D unclear. The CDR3 consists of 15 residues. The germline V gene encodes CDR1 KGHSH and CDR2 LQKENI. With 2 bases removed from V and 3 bases from J, the gap between germline ends came to 11 bases. The CDR3: CASSPRAGLGNTIYF. CDR3 bases: TGTGCCAGCTCACCAAGGGCCGGGCTTGGAAACACCATATATTTT.

The V and J genes are TRBV4-1 and TRBJ2-1, with TRBD1 as a possible D gene (5 bases). The CDR3 is 17 amino acids. Germline loops: CDR1 MGHRA, CDR2 YSYEKL. With 0 bases removed from V and 2 bases from J, the gap between germline ends came to 14 bases. CDR3: CASSQDRTFATYNEQFF. Here the CDR3 DNA reads TGCGCCAGCAGCCAAGATAGGACATTCGCAACCTACAATGAGCAGTTCTTC.

The chain has TRBV15 and TRBJ2-1, with TRBD2 identical over 13 bases. Germline V lookup: CDR1 LNHNV, CDR2 YYDKDF (reference sequence). The V and J ends lost 4 bases and 6 bases, in that order; junction bases with no gene match: 9. The CDR3 spans 17 residues. CDR3 in amino acids: CATSKRPGLAGINEQFF. CDR3 DNA sequence: TGTGCCACCAGCAAACGACCGGGACTAGCGGGAATCAATGAGCAGTTCTTC.

The chain recombines TRBV29-1 with TRBJ2-2, with D perhaps matching TRBD1 (6 bases). CDR1 and CDR2 from the germline V gene are SQVTM and ANQGSEA. V gave up 4 bases and J gave up 6 bases, with 15 bases separating them. The CDR3 extends over 14 amino acids. The CDR3 sequence is CSVVILGAAGELFF. DNA of the CDR3: TGCAGCGTTGTAATTTTGGGGGCGGCCGGGGAGCTGTTTTTT.

The chain links TRBV7-6 to TRBJ2-5; the D gene is possibly TRBD1 (5 bases). The germline V and J ends were trimmed by 1 base and 5 bases, with 14 bases remaining between them. This CDR3 contains 15 residues. Germline CDR1 reads SGHVS; CDR2 reads FNYEAQ. The CDR3 DNA is TGTGCCAGCAGCTTAGGTTCCCCAGGGCGGGAGACCCAGTACTTC. This translates into CASSLGSPGRETQYF.

The gene calls are TRBV9 and TRBJ2-5, with TRBD1 identical over 7 bases. The ends lost 4 bases at V and 1 base at J; junction bases unmatched: 10. Germline lookup yields CDR1 SGDLS and CDR2 YYNGEE. The CDR3 runs to 16 residues. CDR3 DNA: TGTGCCAGCAGCAGAGGAACCGGGACAGCCCAAGAGACCCAGTACTTC. Protein: CASSRGTGTAQETQYF.

There are a few counts of this clone. This chain joins TRBV11-2 and TRBJ2-7; TRBD2 aligns across 11 bases. The CDR3 totals 14 residues. Trimming at V came to 5 bases and at J to 3 bases, leaving 3 bases not matched to a gene. Germline V gene sequence: CDR1 SGHAT, CDR2 FQNNGV. The CDR3 DNA sequence: TGTGCCAGCAGCCGACTAGCGGGATACTACGAGCAGTACTTC. This codes for CASSRLAGYYEQYF.

The chain uses TRBV2 and TRBJ2-7; D uncertain. From germline, CDR1 is SNHLY and CDR2 FYNNEI. The CDR3 has 11 residues. Between the trimmed V and J ends, which lost 8 bases and 6 bases, there was a span of 11 bases. The CDR3 loop is CASLTRLEQYF. The CDR3, as DNA: TGTGCCAGCCTAACTCGTCTCGAGCAGTACTTC.

This clone was picked up a small number of times. This chain connects TRBV5-6 to TRBJ2-7; D ambiguous. The germline V and J ends were trimmed by 0 bases and 7 bases, with 11 bases remaining between them. The CDR3 runs 13 residues. Germline CDR1 and CDR2: SGHDT and YYEEEE. The CDR3 DNA is TGTGCCAGCAGCTTGGCGGTCCTTGGGGAGCAGTACTTC. It codes for CASSLAVLGEQYF.

This clone came up a few times. This chain links TRBV11-2 with TRBJ2-1; tentatively, D is TRBD2 (5 bases). CDR3 size: 14 residues. Trimming pared 3 bases from V and 5 bases from J, leaving 11 bases between. The germline gives CDR1 SGHAT, CDR2 FQNNGV. CDR3 nucleotide sequence: TGTGCCAGCAGCTTCACGGACTTAAACAATGAGCAGTTCTTC. It translates to CASSFTDLNNEQFF.

V and J are TRBV19 and TRBJ1-1; D remains unclear. With 5 bases removed from V and 5 bases from J, the gap between germline ends came to 9 bases. The CDR3 loop spans 12 amino acids. CDR1 is LNHDA, CDR2 SQIVND, per germline (reference sequence). The CDR3 sequence: CASSSGWTEAFF. CDR3 nucleotide sequence: TGTGCCAGTAGTTCAGGTTGGACTGAAGCTTTCTTT.

The table lists this clone with many counts. For the CDR3, the DNA is TGTGCCAGCAGCCCCCGACAGGAGCAGTACTTC. Amino acid sequence: CASSPRQEQYF. The chain carries TRBV11-3 and TRBJ2-7, with D maybe TRBD1 (5 bases). Germline V gene sequence: CDR1 SGHNT, CDR2 YENEEA. CDR3 size: 11 residues. Deletions cut 5 bases from V and 7 bases from J, with 9 bases between.

J is TRBJ2-3 and V is TRBV5-6; the D gene is possibly TRBD2 (6 bases). Trimming cost V 6 bases and J 7 bases, with 15 bases left between them. This CDR3 has 13 amino acids. From germline, CDR1 is SGHDT and CDR2 YYEEEE. CDR3 nucleotide sequence: TGTGCCAGCACCCGGGACTCCCCAAATACGCAGTATTTT. Amino acids: CASTRDSPNTQYF.

The chain combines TRBV10-3 with TRBJ1-6, with TRBD1 as a possible D gene (5 bases). The CDR3 has 13 amino acids. V was pared by 7 bases and J by 5 bases, with 9 bases between. The germline V gene encodes CDR1 ENHRY and CDR2 SYGVKD. In nucleotides, the CDR3 is TGTGCCATCACCAGGGCCCATAATTCACCCCTCCACTTT. It is translated as CAITRAHNSPLHF.

The genes are TRBV25-1 and TRBJ1-1; 8 nucleotides align to TRBD1. The CDR3 runs to 14 residues. Germline CDR1 and CDR2: MGHDK and SYGVNS. J was trimmed by 4 bases and V by 4 bases; bases with no gene match: 5. The CDR3 loop is CASSGQGARTEAFF. The CDR3 region has the DNA TGTGCCAGCAGTGGTCAGGGGGCTCGCACTGAAGCTTTCTTT.

This rearrangement joins TRBV15 to TRBJ2-7, with 7 bases fitting TRBD1. Trimming removed 5 bases from V and 2 bases from J; junction bases left unmatched: 9. The CDR3 totals 15 residues. Germline V gene sequence: CDR1 LNHNV, CDR2 YYDKDF (reference sequence). This chain's CDR3 is CATSGNRGRAYEQYF. The CDR3 DNA reads TGTGCCACCAGCGGGAACAGGGGCCGGGCCTACGAGCAGTACTTC.

This clone was recorded only once. This chain links TRBV5-5 with TRBJ2-7; D is perhaps TRBD1 (5 bases). Germline V CDR1 and CDR2: SGHKS, YYEKEE (reference sequence). The CDR3 is 17 residues long. V lost 0 bases and J 0 bases, leaving 16 bases between the germline ends. The CDR3 DNA sequence: TGTGCCAGCAGCTTGGCCCTACAGGTTTTCCACTCCTACGAGCAGTACTTC. As protein: CASSLALQVFHSYEQYF.

The chain employs TRBV6-5 and TRBJ1-2; a weak D match, TRBD1 (6 bases). CDR1 is MNHEY and CDR2 is SVGAGI in the germline V gene. The CDR3 length is 15 residues. Deletions cut 5 bases from V and 5 bases from J, with 18 bases between. Here the CDR3 DNA reads TGTGCCAGCAGTCTTTCCCCCGACAGGATTTATGGCTACACCTTC. Translation gives CASSLSPDRIYGYTF.

The CDR3 here is CSDTRDRGYTGYNEQFF. CDR3 nucleotide sequence: TGCAGCGACACCCGGGACAGGGGTTATACGGGCTACAATGAGCAGTTCTTC. The chain has TRBV29-1 and TRBJ2-1; 10 positions match TRBD1. Germline CDR1 and CDR2: SQVTM and ANQGSEA. With V trimmed by 7 bases and J by 3 bases, 15 bases remained unmatched. This CDR3 is 17 amino acids long.

This clone was detected only a few times. This rearrangement joins TRBV6-5 to TRBJ2-6, with D perhaps TRBD2 (6 bases). Germline V gene sequence: CDR1 MNHEY, CDR2 SVGAGI. V was trimmed by 2 bases and J by 13 bases, leaving 21 bases between them. The CDR3 totals 16 residues. CDR3 DNA: TGTGCCAGCAGTTACGGGGCCTATGGGGGGAGTAGGGTCCTGACTTTC. This sequence encodes CASSYGAYGGSRVLTF.

The chain employs TRBV9 and TRBJ1-1; D is perhaps TRBD1 (6 bases). Trimming removed 0 bases at V and 4 bases at J, with 13 bases between. The CDR3 totals 15 residues. The germline gives CDR1 SGDLS, CDR2 YYNGEE. CDR3 DNA sequence: TGTGCCAGCAGCGTAGGCTCACAGGGCGGCACTGAAGCTTTCTTT. Protein sequence: CASSVGSQGGTEAFF.

The V gene is TRBV6-1, the J gene TRBJ1-4; 9 bases fit TRBD1. Per germline, CDR1 MNHNS and CDR2 SASEGT. The trim removed 6 bases at V and 6 bases at J, leaving 8 bases unmatched. This CDR3 region has 15 residues. The CDR3 is CASRGDRELYEKLFF. The CDR3 nucleotides read TGTGCCAGCAGGGGGGACAGGGAGCTGTATGAAAAACTGTTTTTT.

This clone was picked up a small number of times. This sequence joins TRBV9 and TRBJ1-4; D possibly corresponds to TRBD1 (5 bases). The CDR3 has 13 residues. Trimming shortened V by 2 bases and J by 5 bases, and 7 bases separated the two germline ends. Germline V gives CDR1 SGDLS, CDR2 YYNGEE. CDR3 sequence: CASSVAGNEKLFF. In DNA, the CDR3 is TGTGCCAGCAGCGTTGCAGGGAATGAAAAACTGTTTTTT. The entire variable domain, with the rest obtained from reference TRBV9 and TRBJ1-4, is as follows: DSGVTQTPKHLITATGQRVTLRCSPRSGDLSVYWYQQSLDQGLQFLIQYYNGEERAKGNILERFSAQQFPDLHSELNLSSLELGDSALYFCASSVAGNEKLFFGSGTQLSVL.

This clone was counted once. CDR3 sequence reads: CSKAPRQGRITGELFF. The CDR3, as DNA: TGCAGCAAGGCCCCCCGGCAGGGGCGGATCACCGGGGAGCTGTTTTTT. The chain links TRBV29-1 to TRBJ2-2, with D maybe TRBD1 (6 bases). Germline-derived CDR1 and CDR2 are SQVTM and ANQGSEA. V was shortened by 8 bases and J by 4 bases, with 23 bases between the two germline ends. The CDR3 sequence is 16 residues long.

A few counts support this clone. The chain recombines TRBV29-1 with TRBJ1-2, with D possibly being TRBD1 (6 bases). The CDR3 loop spans 11 amino acids. V was cut by 7 bases and J by 4 bases, with 10 bases left in between. Germline CDR1 SQVTM, CDR2 ANQGSEA. CDR3 sequence (DNA): TGCAGCGGTCAACAGGGCTATGGCTACACCTTC. Translation gives CSGQQGYGYTF.